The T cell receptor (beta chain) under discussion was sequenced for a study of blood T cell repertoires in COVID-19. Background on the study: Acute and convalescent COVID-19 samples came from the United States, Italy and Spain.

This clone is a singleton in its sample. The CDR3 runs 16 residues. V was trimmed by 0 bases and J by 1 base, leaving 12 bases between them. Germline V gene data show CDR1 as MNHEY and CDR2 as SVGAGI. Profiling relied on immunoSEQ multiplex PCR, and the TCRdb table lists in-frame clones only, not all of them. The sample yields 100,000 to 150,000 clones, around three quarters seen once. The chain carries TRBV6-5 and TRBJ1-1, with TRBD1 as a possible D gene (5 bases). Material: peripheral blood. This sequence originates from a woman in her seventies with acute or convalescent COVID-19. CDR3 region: CASSYSGRAGNTEAFF. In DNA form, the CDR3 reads TGTGCCAGCAGTTACTCGGGCAGGGCAGGGAACACTGAAGCTTTCTTT.